These 17 T cell receptor beta chains share one sample of origin, sequenced in a study of T-cell memory formation after mild COVID-19. Each CDR3 protein gets one entry after TCRdb re-called the 5' RACE reads with MiXCR. Counted here are approximately 400,000 distinct CDR3 sequences, around 17% occurring once; the ten biggest clones make up roughly 21%. Sequencing input: PBMCs or a T cell subset sorted from them (not recorded which). The origin of the receptors is a man younger than 35 who had mild COVID-19 (a few samples of this study predate the infection). Cell type and time point are not known.

V and J are TRBV7-9 and TRBJ2-7; D gene uncertain. V was shortened by 5 bases and J by 2 bases, with 7 bases between the two germline ends. Looked up from germline, CDR1 is SEHNR and CDR2 is FQNEAQ (reference sequence). This CDR3 is built from 12 residues. For the CDR3, the DNA is TGTGCCAGCAGCCGGCGGCCCTACGAGCAGTACTTC. Translating gives CASSRRPYEQYF.

This clonotype came up a few times. The gene calls are TRBV20-1 and TRBJ2-7, with 8 nucleotides matching TRBD1. From germline, CDR1 is DFQATT and CDR2 SNEGSKA (reference sequence). The V and J ends lost 4 bases and 3 bases, in that order; junction bases with no gene match: 5. The CDR3 covers 13 residues. The CDR3 coding sequence is TGCAGTGCTACCAGGGGGCTCGTCTACGAGCAGTACTTC. This sequence encodes CSATRGLVYEQYF.

The J gene is TRBJ1-4, the V gene TRBV4-3; maybe TRBD1 (5 bases). The CDR3 length is 16 residues. The germline gives CDR1 LGHNA, CDR2 YSLEER. Trimming cost V 0 bases and J 8 bases, with 16 bases left between them. This CDR3 reads CASSQDVRQGREKLFF. The CDR3 DNA is TGCGCCAGCAGCCAAGATGTTAGGCAGGGTCGGGAAAAACTGTTTTTT.

This clonotype was detected a few times. CDR3 amino acids: CASSLVWTGVHQPQHF. The CDR3 bases are TGTGCCAGCAGTTTAGTCTGGACAGGGGTTCATCAGCCCCAGCATTTT. This sequence joins TRBV12-3 or TRBV12-4 and TRBJ1-5; 9 nucleotides match TRBD1. The length of the CDR3 is 16 residues. The V and J ends lost 1 base and 5 bases, in that order; junction bases with no gene match: 6.

The V call is TRBV7-3, the J call TRBJ2-4; 10 bases fit TRBD1. The length of the CDR3 is 15 residues. Per the germline V gene, CDR1 is SGHTA and CDR2 is FQGTGA. J gave up 7 bases and V 6 bases, and 9 bases lay outside the gene matches. The CDR3 bases are TGTGCCAGCAGTGTGGACAGGGGGGAGTGGAACATTCAGTACTTC. This translates into CASSVDRGEWNIQYF.

This clonotype was seen more than once but under ten times. The chain carries TRBV9 and TRBJ1-3; TRBD1 matches at 11 bases. Germline-derived CDR1 and CDR2 are SGDLS and YYNGEE. This CDR3 has 16 amino acids. The V segment lost 4 bases and the J segment 5 bases; nucleotides outside the gene matches: 8. CDR3 sequence: CASSLGTGGSRNTIYF. DNA for the CDR3: TGTGCCAGCAGCCTCGGGACAGGGGGTTCCAGAAACACCATATATTTT.

In its sample, this clonotype was seen many times. The chain is built from TRBV23-1 and TRBJ1-1; tentative D call: TRBD1 (6 bases). TRBV23-1 is filed as an ORF, its function uncertain. The CDR3 has 17 amino acids. Trimming left V 1 base short and J 6 bases short, with 21 bases between. CDR3 region: CASSQWDIRGRGPEAFF. The CDR3 DNA is TGCGCCAGCAGTCAATGGGACATCCGAGGACGGGGTCCTGAAGCTTTCTTT.

This sequence joins TRBV12-3 or TRBV12-4 and TRBJ1-4, with D uncertain. This CDR3 has 15 residues. V was pared by 5 bases and J by 8 bases, with 18 bases between. DNA for the CDR3: TGTGCCAGCAGTCCCTGGCGAGGGCTACAGGAAAAACTGTTTTTT. Its translation is CASSPWRGLQEKLFF.

This clonotype occurred a few times. The J gene is TRBJ2-5, the V gene TRBV7-2; either TRBD1 or TRBD2 may supply D (5 bases each). The CDR3 length is 15 residues. CDR1 and CDR2 (germline): SGHTA, FQGNSA. V was pared by 5 bases and J by 6 bases, with 19 bases between. The CDR3 protein is CASSLGTPPGKTQYF. In DNA, the CDR3 is TGTGCCAGCAGCCTGGGGACCCCCCCGGGGAAGACCCAGTACTTC.

This chain links TRBV20-1 with TRBJ1-6; 7 bases line up with TRBD1. Trimming removed 0 bases from V and 0 bases from J; junction bases left unmatched: 8. CDR1 DFQATT and CDR2 SNEGSKA come from the germline V gene (reference sequence). The CDR3 extends over 18 amino acids. For the CDR3, the DNA is TGCAGTGCTAGAGAGGAGGGGGCCCCGGGCTCCTATAATTCACCCCTCCACTTT. Translation: CSAREEGAPGSYNSPLHF.

This clonotype was seen more than once but under ten times. The rearrangement links TRBV14 to TRBJ1-1; perhaps TRBD1 as D (6 bases). CDR1 is SGHDN and CDR2 is FVKESK in the germline V gene. The CDR3 totals 12 residues. The germline V and J ends were trimmed by 1 base and 12 bases, with 12 bases remaining between them. The CDR3 region is CASSQGRGTSFF. The CDR3 DNA is TGTGCCAGCAGCCAAGGAAGGGGGACGTCTTTCTTT.

The J gene is TRBJ2-3, the V gene TRBV2, with 8 bases that match TRBD1. The CDR3 length is 14 residues. V lost 5 bases, J lost 3 bases, and 4 bases stayed unmatched. Germline assignment: CDR1 SNHLY and CDR2 FYNNEI. The CDR3 loop reads CASSSTGVTDTQYF. Written as DNA, the CDR3 is TGTGCCAGCAGTTCGACAGGGGTGACAGATACGCAGTATTTT.

V gene TRBV6-2 or TRBV6-3 combines with J gene TRBJ2-7; no firm D call. This CDR3 comprises 13 residues. The V end was cut by 8 bases, the J end by 0 bases, with 11 bases between. CDR1 and CDR2 (germline): MNHEY, SVGEGT. CDR3 DNA sequence: TGTGCCAGCGCTCAAGTTAGCTCCTACGAGCAGTACTTC. Encoded protein: CASAQVSSYEQYF.

The chain recombines TRBV6-4 with TRBJ2-7, with 9 bases aligning to TRBD1. Germline V CDR1 and CDR2: MRHNA, SNTAGT. Losses at the gene ends were 3 bases for V and 3 bases for J; bases not matched to a gene: 15. There are 18 residues in the CDR3. CDR3 DNA: TGTGCCAGCAGTGAAGGACAGGGGCTTCCTAGGACCCACTACGAGCAGTACGTC. It translates to CASSEGQGLPRTHYEQYV.

The rearrangement links TRBV11-2 to TRBJ2-3; D not resolved. The germline V gene encodes CDR1 SGHAT and CDR2 FQNNGV. Trimming shortened V by 5 bases and J by 9 bases, and 21 bases separated the two germline ends. This CDR3 has 15 amino acids. The DNA of the CDR3 is TGTGCCAGCAGCCACACGGGCCTCCCCCGCGGAACGCAGTATTTT. Protein: CASSHTGLPRGTQYF. Based on the CDR3 plus reference TRBV11-2 and TRBJ2-3, the full variable domain is EAGVAQSPRYKIIEKRQSVAFWCNPISGHATLYWYQQILGQGPKLLIQFQNNGVVDDSQLPKDRFSAERLKGVDSTLKIQPAKLEDSAVYLCASSHTGLPRGTQYFGPGTRLTVL.

The chain joins TRBV6-6 to TRBJ2-3; tentatively, D is TRBD2 (5 bases). The CDR3 is 13 amino acids. Trimming took off 0 bases at V and 6 bases at J, with 7 bases between the two ends. Germline CDR1 is MNHNY and CDR2 is SVGAGI (reference sequence). CDR3 in DNA: TGTGCCAGCAGTTACTCGAGAGGGGATACGCAGTATTTT. Translated: CASSYSRGDTQYF.

This clonotype was counted only a few times. This chain uses TRBV2 with TRBJ2-7; D perhaps matches TRBD1 (5 bases). Trimming cost V 3 bases and J 3 bases, with 9 bases left between them. The CDR3 length is 13 residues. Germline V gene data show CDR1 as SNHLY and CDR2 as FYNNEI. For the CDR3, the DNA is TGTGCCAGCAGTGAGGGGCAGAGCTACGAGCAGTACTTC. Its translation is CASSEGQSYEQYF.